The 2 T cell receptor beta chains below come from one sample, sequenced in a study of blood T cell repertoires in COVID-19. Sequencing used immunoSEQ multiplex PCR; TCRdb keeps in-frame clones, though not all of them. In the table there are about 210,000 clones, 80% to 90% of which are singletons. What was sequenced was peripheral blood. Receptors were obtained from a man in his forties or fifties with active or convalescent COVID-19.

This chain links TRBV6-5 with TRBJ1-2, with D uncertain. Per germline, CDR1 MNHEY and CDR2 SVGAGI. This CDR3 contains 15 residues. With 5 bases removed from V and 7 bases from J, the gap between germline ends came to 20 bases. DNA of the CDR3: TGTGCCAGCAGTCGGACTGATAGAGGTTCCGGTGGCTACACCTTC. It translates to CASSRTDRGSGGYTF.

This clone was detected once. In the same sample, other DNA sequences code for this CDR3. This chain links TRBV5-5 with TRBJ2-3; perhaps TRBD1 as D (5 bases). From germline, CDR1 is SGHKS and CDR2 YYEKEE (reference sequence). This CDR3 comprises 14 residues. The V gene lost 0 bases and the J gene lost 0 bases, with 5 bases spanning the gap. CDR3: CASSLAGSTDTQYF. CDR3 nucleotide sequence: TGTGCCAGCAGCTTGGCAGGGAGCACAGATACGCAGTATTTT.